These T cell receptor beta chains were read from a single sample in a study of technical replicates of blood from a few donors. Assay used: immunoSEQ multiplex PCR; TCRdb lists only in-frame clones, some missing. This sample has approximately 100,000 clones; around 95% occur once, and the top ten carry 0.23%. The source material was T cells isolated from PBMCs. These receptors were collected from a human donor in good health. The CDR3 runs from the conserved cysteine through the conserved F or W. A D gene is named only where the DNA matches it firmly. Not all rows give a size; the values are once, few, many and, for expanded clones, a class.

TRBD1	-	TRBJ1-4	14	TRBV19	TGTGCCAGTGTAAAGACAGGGGGCGGTGAAAAACTGTTTTTT	CASVKTGGGEKLFF
TRBD1	-	TRBJ1-3	17	TRBV7-6	TGTGCCAGCAGCTTAGCTTGGACAGGGGGCGGTGGAAACACCATATATTTT	CASSLAWTGGGGNTIYF
TRBD1	-	TRBJ2-7	14	TRBV6-1	TGTGCCAGCAGTCCTCGGACAGGGGAGGTCGAGCAGTACTTC	CASSPRTGEVEQYF
-	once	TRBJ2-7	15	TRBV5-1	TGCGCCAGCAGCGTCCTGACAGGTATGGTTTACGAGCAGTACTTC	CASSVLTGMVYEQYF
TRBD1	-	TRBJ2-1	16	TRBV15	TGTGCCACCAGCAGAGTTGGGGACAGTCTCATCAATGAGCAGTTCTTC	CATSRVGDSLINEQFF
TRBD2	-	TRBJ2-1	18	TRBV14	TGTGCCAGCAGCCAACTGGGGCTAGCGGGATTATCCTACAATGAGCAGTTCTTC	CASSQLGLAGLSYNEQFF
TRBD2	few	TRBJ2-7	15	TRBV6-1	TGTGCCAGCAGTGAAGCTCCAGCGGGGGTTTACGAGCAGTACTTC	CASSEAPAGVYEQYF
-	-	TRBJ1-2	15	TRBV6-6	TGTGCCAGCAGTTATAACCGGCAGGCGAGTTATGGCTACACCTTC	CASSYNRQASYGYTF
TRBD2	-	TRBJ2-5	16	TRBV7-9	TGTGCCAGCAGGGGACTAGCGGGAGTTGGCGAAGAGACCCAGTACTTC	CASRGLAGVGEETQYF
TRBD2	-	TRBJ2-5	16	TRBV2	TGTGCCAGCAGTGATAGGGCTAGCGGATACAAAGAGACCCAGTACTTC	CASSDRASGYKETQYF
-	-	TRBJ1-2	14	TRBV19	TGTGCCAGTAGTATTATGAGTACTAACTATGGCTACACCTTC	CASSIMSTNYGYTF
TRBD1	-	TRBJ1-4	15	TRBV14	TGTGCCAGCAGCCCCATAGCAGGGACAGATGAAAAACTGTTTTTT	CASSPIAGTDEKLFF
-	-	TRBJ2-5	14	TRBV19	TGTGCCAGTAGTATCTTTCCGGACCAAGAGACCCAGTACTTC	CASSIFPDQETQYF
-	-	TRBJ1-5	15	TRBV28	TGTGCCAGCAGTAAAACTTCAGGGAGGGCCCGGCCCCAGCATTTT	CASSKTSGRARPQHF
-	once	TRBJ2-6	16	TRBV4-1	TGCGCCAGCAGCCAAGACCAGGGAACTGGGGCCAACGTCCTGACTTTC	CASSQDQGTGANVLTF
TRBD2	-	TRBJ2-3	16	TRBV7-2	TGTGCCAGCAGCTTCCTACAGCCGGGGGGGCTAGATACGCAGTATTTT	CASSFLQPGGLDTQYF
TRBD1	-	TRBJ1-2	15	TRBV29-1	TGCAGCGTTGAAGTCTCCGGGACAGGGTTCTATGGCTACACCTTC	CSVEVSGTGFYGYTF
-	-	TRBJ1-2	16	TRBV28	TGTGCCAGCAGTTTTGGGCAGGGACATTTCCTCTATGGCTACACCTTC	CASSFGQGHFLYGYTF
-	-	TRBJ1-1	15	TRBV6-1	TGTGCCAGCAGTGAGTTGGAGGACCGGAACACTGAAGCTTTCTTT	CASSELEDRNTEAFF
TRBD2	-	TRBJ2-5	16	TRBV27	TGTGCCAGCAGTCCCCTAGCGGGGAGCGCTTTAGAGACCCAGTACTTC	CASSPLAGSALETQYF
-	-	TRBJ2-6	16	TRBV6-6	TGTGCCAGCAGTCAGGCCCATTCCTCTGGGGCCAACGTCCTGACTTTC	CASSQAHSSGANVLTF
-	-	TRBJ2-1	12	TRBV4-1	TGCGCCAGCAGCCAAGTCGGGAGTGAGCAGTTCTTC	CASSQVGSEQFF
TRBD2	-	TRBJ2-7	15	TRBV9	TGTGCCAGCAGCTTAACCGGGACTAGCTTATACGAGCAGTACTTC	CASSLTGTSLYEQYF
-	once	TRBJ1-2	14	TRBV7-9	TGTGCCAGCAGCAGTACCGGAGATAACTATGGCTACACCTTC	CASSSTGDNYGYTF
-	-	TRBJ2-1	16	TRBV4-1	TGCGCCAGCAGCCAAGATCTAGCTGAATCCTACAATGAGCAGTTCTTC	CASSQDLAESYNEQFF
-	-	TRBJ1-3	16	TRBV19	TGTGCCAGTAGTATAGTTGGGCTCCCCTCTGGAAACACCATATATTTT	CASSIVGLPSGNTIYF
-	-	TRBJ1-2	12	TRBV19	TGTGCCAGTAGTACCTACAGCTATGGCTACACCTTC	CASSTYSYGYTF
-	-	TRBJ1-4	12	TRBV30	TGTGCCTGGAGCCCAAAAAATGAAAAACTGTTTTTT	CAWSPKNEKLFF
-	-	TRBJ2-7	15	TRBV7-6	TGTGCCAGCAGCCACCCGCAACAGGGCGTTTACGAGCAGTACTTC	CASSHPQQGVYEQYF
-	-	TRBJ1-2	16	TRBV9	TGTGCCAGCAGCGTAGCTATCACCTTGGGCAGCTATGGCTACACCTTC	CASSVAITLGSYGYTF
TRBD1	-	TRBJ2-7	15	TRBV7-6	TGTGCCAGCAGCTTAGCGGGACAGGCTACCGGCGAGCAGTACTTC	CASSLAGQATGEQYF
-	-	TRBJ2-5	11	TRBV29-1	TGCAGCGGCTTTTTAGAAGAGACCCAGTACTTC	CSGFLEETQYF
-	-	TRBJ1-2	13	TRBV7-9	TGTGCCAGCGGCGGGACGCCTAACTATGGCTACACCTTC	CASGGTPNYGYTF
TRBD2	-	TRBJ2-1	14	TRBV9	TGTGCCAGCAGCGTACGGGAGGGCCAGAGTGAGCAGTTCTTC	CASSVREGQSEQFF
TRBD1	-	TRBJ2-7	15	TRBV13	TGTGCCAGCAGCATACGCTGGGACAGGGCCTACGAGCAGTACTTC	CASSIRWDRAYEQYF
TRBD1	-	TRBJ2-7	18	TRBV28	TGTGCCAGCAGTTTCTTGGACAGGGGTGAACTACGAGCGTACGAGCAGTACTTC	CASSFLDRGELRAYEQYF
TRBD2	-	TRBJ2-3	16	TRBV18	TGTGCCAGCTCACCACTACTAGCGGGGGGCACAGATACGCAGTATTTT	CASSPLLAGGTDTQYF
TRBD1	-	TRBJ2-5	13	TRBV5-1	TGCGCCAGCAGCCGGGCGGACAGGGAGACCCAGTACTTC	CASSRADRETQYF
-	-	TRBJ2-1	18	TRBV4-1	TGCGCCAGCAGCCAAGAACTTCAGGGGCCCCGGGGCTACAATGAGCAGTTCTTC	CASSQELQGPRGYNEQFF
TRBD2	-	TRBJ2-5	15	TRBV18	TGTGCCAGCTCACGAACTAGCGGGGTACAAGAGACCCAGTACTTC	CASSRTSGVQETQYF
-	-	TRBJ2-6	15	TRBV2	TGTGCCAGCTGGAGGCAGTTCACTGGGGCCAACGTCCTGACTTTC	CASWRQFTGANVLTF
TRBD2	-	TRBJ2-1	16	TRBV18	TGTGCCAGCTCACCTCCACTAGCGGGGGGCCGGGATGAGCAGTTCTTC	CASSPPLAGGRDEQFF
TRBD1	-	TRBJ2-6	16	TRBV6-4	TGTGCCAGCTCCGGGACAGGGGTGGCTGGGGCCAACGTCCTGACTTTC	CASSGTGVAGANVLTF
TRBD1	-	TRBJ2-6	17	TRBV28	TGTGCCAGCAGTTTTGACAGGGGGCGAGCTGGGGCCAACGTCCTGACTTTC	CASSFDRGRAGANVLTF
-	-	TRBJ1-1	14	TRBV19	TGTGCCAGTAAGGAGGGAGGGCCTAACACTGAAGCTTTCTTT	CASKEGGPNTEAFF
-	-	TRBJ2-5	17	TRBV14	TGTGCCAGCAGCCAAAGTAGGGACTTCTGGCAACAAGAGACCCAGTACTTC	CASSQSRDFWQQETQYF
-	-	TRBJ1-1	15	TRBV5-6	TGTGCCAGCAGCTTGGTGGGCAGCTCGAACACTGAAGCTTTCTTT	CASSLVGSSNTEAFF
TRBD2	-	TRBJ2-3	16	TRBV29-1	TGCAGCGTTGATGGGCGCGGGAGGTCTAGCACAGATACGCAGTATTTT	CSVDGRGRSSTDTQYF
-	-	TRBJ2-5	18	TRBV5-1	TGCGCCAGCAGCTTGATCCCTAGGGGACTCAGTCGCCAAGAGACCCAGTACTTC	CASSLIPRGLSRQETQYF
TRBD1	-	TRBJ1-1	17	TRBV7-9	TGTGCCAGCAGCTTATTAGGGGGCAGCCCAAGTCACACTGAAGCTTTCTTT	CASSLLGGSPSHTEAFF
-	-	TRBJ1-2	16	TRBV6-1	TGTGCCAGCAGGGAAGCTGCGTATACAGGGAAGAATGGCTACACCTTC	CASREAAYTGKNGYTF
-	-	TRBJ2-1	15	TRBV15	TGTGCCACCAGCAGAGACTTCGGGAGTTACAATGAGCAGTTCTTC	CATSRDFGSYNEQFF